Detailed here is one T cell receptor (beta chain). This specimen comes from a study of shared clonotypes between healthy human individuals. The germline gives CDR1 MNHEY, CDR2 SMNVEV (reference sequence). The V and J ends lost 11 bases and 7 bases respectively, with 23 bases between them. This CDR3 region has 14 residues. Replicate PCRs were loaded with approximately 300 ng DNA from unsorted PBMC, approximately 31,000 T cell genomes. Using immunoSEQ multiplex PCR, the repertoire was profiled, and TCRdb retains in-frame clones only, with some absent. The repertoire has 100,000 or so clones, approximately 44% of them found once; the top ten carry around 15%.

V is TRBV27 and J is TRBJ1-2, with D uncertain. The source is a woman aged 40 to 55 in good health. Some clones in this sample may be carry-over from other donors' samples. The sequencing input was PBMCs. The CDR3 region is CALPGERGNGGYTF. In DNA form, the CDR3 reads TGTGCCCTGCCCGGGGAACGGGGTAATGGTGGCTACACCTTC.